This T cell receptor beta chain stems from a study of spatial heterogeneity in lung cancer (dated by TCRdb to about 2019). For the wider study: Beta-chain transcripts were consistently detected in greater numbers than alpha-chain transcripts, which likely reflected higher beta-chain transcript abundance. TCR transcript counts in tumor regions correlated strongly with a T cell transcriptional module score from matched bulk RNA-seq. In the raw uncorrected reads, each unique combination of TCR and UMI appeared on average more than ten times. In non-small cell lung cancer, the study made a quantitative comparison of TCR alpha and beta repertoires among multiple tumor regions, matched nontumor lung and blood. TCR repertoire features were related to nonsynonymous mutation counts determined by whole-exome sequencing of tumor tissue. At surgery, some 220 tumor regions, 64 matched nontumor lung samples and 56 PBMC samples were TCR-sequenced for both alpha and beta chains. Points the paper makes about the study in general: The tumor nonsynonymous mutation count correlated with the number of expanded intratumoral alpha and beta TCRs. Counts of ubiquitous and regional expanded TCRs were found to correlate with counts of ubiquitous and regional nonsynonymous mutations, respectively. TCR-seq was estimated to cover only approximately 6.6% of tumor T cells for alpha chains and 13% for beta chains. Additional single-cell paired TCR alpha and beta sequencing was considered necessary to confirm, at a functional level, the hypothesis that regional TCRs recognize regional mutations.

From the cysteine up to the phenylalanine, the CDR3 has a length of 15 residues. Just CDR3 DNA is preserved here, 45 bases in frame from base 1. Reading the germline V gene gives CDR1 MNHNS and CDR2 SASEGT. The V end loses 2 bases and the J end loses 6 bases, and a stretch of 14 bases separates them. Receptor libraries were prepared by 5' RACE. Sequencing used a NextSeq 500. In the TCR library protocol, a unique molecular identifier was attached to each TCR cDNA molecule so that PCR and sequencing errors could be corrected. In the paper's pipeline: Decombinator tools were used for TCR identification, UMI-based error correction and CDR3 extraction. Expanded TCRs were defined as those above a frequency of 2 per 1,000, corresponding to the top 1% of the tumor frequency distribution. Expanded tumor TCRs statistically deemed absent (corrected P<0.05) from at least one tumor region were classed as regional, and all other expanded tumor TCRs were classed as ubiquitous. Renyi diversity was calculated using the R vegan package after each repertoire was subsampled 100 times to 5,000 TCRs. To build CDR3 similarity networks, amino acid triplet string-kernel similarity was used, and CDR3s were connected when their pairwise similarity was above 0.82. TCRdb reanalyzed the raw reads on its own, using fastp at Q25 for trimming and MiXCR for clone calling, and kept in-frame beta chains. Entries are consolidated by CDR3 protein sequence, retaining the most common genes and DNA. TCRdb, not the authors, supplied the V and J calls. This sample lists about 9,800 distinct CDR3 sequences; 6.3% were detected once. Of the sample, around 10% is held by the ten largest clones.

According to the study, the label for this sample's time point signals: sample taken at primary tumor resection. The donors were fewer than 90 patients from the lung TRACERx cohort who had early-stage, untreated non-small cell lung cancer. Whole RNA extracted from tumor and nontumor lung tissue, or from cryopreserved PBMC samples, was used for TCR sequencing without cell sorting. Only patients with enough RNA available from two or more tumor regions were chosen for TCR sequencing. Before being selected, tumor and adjacent nontumor lung specimens were reviewed by a lung pathologist. This clonotype is medium-sized (0.01 to 0.1%). Its antigen remains undetermined. No clone much larger than this one lies a single base away; base qualities are absent. A library prepared for alpha chains yielded this beta chain as an off-target read; its size is of little meaning.

The rearrangement combines TRBV6-1 with TRBJ1-5; perhaps TRBD1 is the D gene, with 5 bases matching. Sequences were derived from lung tumor tissue, sampled at surgery. The clonotype comes from a male donor with early-stage non-small cell lung cancer. The CDR3 amino acid sequence is: CASSEMPGMGQPQHF. The bases are TGTGCCAGCAGTGAAATGCCAGGGATGGGTCAGCCCCAGCATTTT.